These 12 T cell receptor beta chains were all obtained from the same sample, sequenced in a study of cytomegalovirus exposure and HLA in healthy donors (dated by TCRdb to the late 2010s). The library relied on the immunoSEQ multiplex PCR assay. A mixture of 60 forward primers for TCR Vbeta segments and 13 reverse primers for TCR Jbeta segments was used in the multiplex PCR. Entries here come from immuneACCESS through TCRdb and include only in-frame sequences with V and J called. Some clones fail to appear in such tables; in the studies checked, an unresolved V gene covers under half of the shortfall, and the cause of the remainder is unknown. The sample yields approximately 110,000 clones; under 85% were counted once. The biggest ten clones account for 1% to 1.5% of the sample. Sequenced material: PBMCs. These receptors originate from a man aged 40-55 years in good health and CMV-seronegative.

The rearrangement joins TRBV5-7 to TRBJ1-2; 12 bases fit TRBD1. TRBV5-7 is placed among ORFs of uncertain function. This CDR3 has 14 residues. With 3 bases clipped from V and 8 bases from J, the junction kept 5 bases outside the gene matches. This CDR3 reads CASSWGQGAGGYTF. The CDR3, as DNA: TGTGCCAGCAGCTGGGGACAGGGGGCAGGAGGCTACACCTTC.

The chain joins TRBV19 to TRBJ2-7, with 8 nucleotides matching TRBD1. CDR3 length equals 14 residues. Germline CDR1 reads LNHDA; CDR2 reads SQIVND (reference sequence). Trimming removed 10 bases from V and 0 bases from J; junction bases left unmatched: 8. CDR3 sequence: CATRDRGYSYEQYF. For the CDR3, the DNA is TGTGCCACCCGAGACAGGGGATACTCCTACGAGCAGTACTTC.

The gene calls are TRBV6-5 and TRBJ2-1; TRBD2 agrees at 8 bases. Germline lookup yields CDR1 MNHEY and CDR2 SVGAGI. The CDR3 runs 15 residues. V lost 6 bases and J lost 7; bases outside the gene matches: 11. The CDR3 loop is CASSHSGILGNEQFF. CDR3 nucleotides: TGTGCCAGCAGCCATAGCGGGATCTTAGGGAATGAGCAGTTCTTC.

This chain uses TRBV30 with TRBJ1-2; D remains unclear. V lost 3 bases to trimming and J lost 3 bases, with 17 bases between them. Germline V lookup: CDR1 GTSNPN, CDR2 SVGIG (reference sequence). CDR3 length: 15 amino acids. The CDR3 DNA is TGTGCCTGGAGCCCCGTTGGAGAAGGTTACTATGGCTACACCTTC. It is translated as CAWSPVGEGYYGYTF. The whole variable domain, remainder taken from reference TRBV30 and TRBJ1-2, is SQTIHQWPATLVQPVGSPLSLECTVEGTSNPNLYWYRQAAGRGLQLLFYSVGIGQISSEVPQNLSASRPQDRQFILSSKKLLLSDSGFYLCAWSPVGEGYYGYTFGSGTRLTVV.

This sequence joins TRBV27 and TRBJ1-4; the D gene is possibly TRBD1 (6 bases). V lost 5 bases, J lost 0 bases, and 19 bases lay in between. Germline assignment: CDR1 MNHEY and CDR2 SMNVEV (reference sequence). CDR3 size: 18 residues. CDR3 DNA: TGTGCCAGCAGTCTTCTTCCGCAGGGGTTGGCAACTAATGAAAAACTGTTTTTT. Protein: CASSLLPQGLATNEKLFF.

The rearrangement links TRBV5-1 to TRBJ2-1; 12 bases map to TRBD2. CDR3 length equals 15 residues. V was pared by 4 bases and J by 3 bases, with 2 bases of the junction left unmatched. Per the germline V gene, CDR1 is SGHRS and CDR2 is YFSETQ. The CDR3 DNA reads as TGCGCCAGCAGCATGACTAGCGGGAGCTACAATGAGCAGTTCTTC. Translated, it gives CASSMTSGSYNEQFF.

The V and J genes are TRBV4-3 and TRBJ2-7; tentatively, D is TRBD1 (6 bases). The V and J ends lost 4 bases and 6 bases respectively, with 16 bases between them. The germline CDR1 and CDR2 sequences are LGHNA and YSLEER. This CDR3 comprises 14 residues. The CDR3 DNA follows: TGCGCCAGCAGCCCCACCAGGCAGGGGTTCGAGCAGTACTTC. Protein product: CASSPTRQGFEQYF.

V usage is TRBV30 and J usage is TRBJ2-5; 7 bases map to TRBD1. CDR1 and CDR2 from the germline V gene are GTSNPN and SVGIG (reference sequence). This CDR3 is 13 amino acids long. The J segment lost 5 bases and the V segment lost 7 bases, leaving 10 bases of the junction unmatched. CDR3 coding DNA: TGTGCCTTTACGGGACAGATTCGGGAGACCCAGTACTTC. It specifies CAFTGQIRETQYF.

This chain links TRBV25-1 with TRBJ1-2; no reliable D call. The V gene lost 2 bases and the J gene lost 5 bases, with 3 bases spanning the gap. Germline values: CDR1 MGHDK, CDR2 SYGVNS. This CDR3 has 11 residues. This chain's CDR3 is CASSEIYGYTF. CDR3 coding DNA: TGTGCCAGCAGTGAAATATATGGCTACACCTTC.

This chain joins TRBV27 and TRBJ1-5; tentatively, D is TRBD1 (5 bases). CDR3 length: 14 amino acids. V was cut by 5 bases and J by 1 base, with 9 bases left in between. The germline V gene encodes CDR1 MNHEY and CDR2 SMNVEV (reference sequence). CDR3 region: CASSGRQSNQPQHF. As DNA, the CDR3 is TGTGCCAGCAGTGGCCGACAGAGCAATCAGCCCCAGCATTTT.

The CDR3 is CASSLSWTGRDEQYF. CDR3 DNA sequence: TGTGCCAGCAGTTTATCCTGGACAGGGCGCGACGAGCAGTACTTC. The rearrangement joins TRBV27 to TRBJ2-7, with 8 bases lining up with TRBD1. CDR1 and CDR2 from the germline V gene are MNHEY and SMNVEV (reference sequence). J was trimmed by 5 bases and V by 0 bases; bases with no gene match: 6. The CDR3 totals 15 residues.

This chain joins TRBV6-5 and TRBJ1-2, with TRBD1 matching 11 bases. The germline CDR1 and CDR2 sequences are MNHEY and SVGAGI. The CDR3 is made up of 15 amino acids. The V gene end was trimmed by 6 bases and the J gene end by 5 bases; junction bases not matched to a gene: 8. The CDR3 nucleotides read TGTGCCAGCAGCCTACGGACAGGGGGCGTATATGGCTACACCTTC. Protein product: CASSLRTGGVYGYTF.